A selection of T cell receptor beta chains follows, all from one sample in a study of regulatory T cells in long-lasting Graves disease. Each CDR3 protein gets one entry after TCRdb re-called the multiplex PCR reads with MiXCR. The sample records a few hundred thousand distinct CDR3 sequences, about a quarter being singletons. Here the sequenced sample was peripheral blood mononuclear cells (PBMCs), taken when the disease was refractory, from a patient treated with antithyroid drugs. These receptors all come from a female donor with Graves disease. Each CDR3 is given with its conserved first and last residue. D genes are given only for firm matches. Size is stated for part of the rows, as once, few or many counts, or as a class when the clone is expanded.

D: NA; J: TRBJ2-5; length: 12; V: TRBV15; size: NA; DNA: TGTGCCACCAAGCAGGGGTTGGAGACCCAGTACTTC; CDR3: CATKQGLETQYF
D: TRBD2; J: TRBJ2-2; length: 18; V: TRBV5-1; size: NA; DNA: TGCGCCAGCAGCTCACGAGCTAGCGGGAGGGCCGACACCGGGGAGCTGTTTTTT; CDR3: CASSSRASGRADTGELFF
D: NA; J: TRBJ1-6; length: 14; V: TRBV18; size: many; DNA: TGTGCCAGCTCACCCACCCTCACAAATTCACCCCTCCACTTT; CDR3: CASSPTLTNSPLHF
D: NA; J: TRBJ2-5; length: 13; V: TRBV28; size: many; DNA: TGTGCCAGCAGCCTGGTGGGGATCCGGACCCAGTACTTC; CDR3: CASSLVGIRTQYF
D: NA; J: TRBJ1-1; length: 11; V: TRBV20-1; size: NA; DNA: TGCAGCGGGTGGTACGGCACTGAAGCTTTCTTT; CDR3: CSGWYGTEAFF
D: TRBD2; J: TRBJ2-7; length: 13; V: TRBV10-3; size: few; DNA: TGTGCCATCAGTCGACTAGCGGGAGACGAGCAGTACTTC; CDR3: CAISRLAGDEQYF
D: NA; J: TRBJ2-5; length: 13; V: TRBV29-1; size: many; DNA: TGCAGCGTACGAAGACAGGACCGGGGGACCCAGTACTTC; CDR3: CSVRRQDRGTQYF
D: NA; J: TRBJ1-4; length: 11; V: TRBV2; size: many; DNA: TGTGCCAGCAGTGATCACATTGTTCTGTTTTTT; CDR3: CASSDHIVLFF
D: NA; J: TRBJ2-5; length: 15; V: TRBV6-5; size: NA; DNA: TGTGCCGGCAGTTACTCGACAGCCCCGGGGGAGACCCAGTACTTC; CDR3: CAGSYSTAPGETQYF
D: TRBD1; J: TRBJ2-5; length: 17; V: TRBV11-3; size: many; DNA: TGTGCCAGCAGCGACGGACAGGGGGTAGGCATCGAAGAGACCCAGTACTTC; CDR3: CASSDGQGVGIEETQYF
D: TRBD1; J: TRBJ2-7; length: 14; V: TRBV24-1; size: NA; DNA: TGTGCCACCAGCCGAGACAGGGCTCCCTACGAGCAGTACTTC; CDR3: CATSRDRAPYEQYF
D: NA; J: TRBJ1-2; length: 14; V: TRBV19; size: NA; DNA: TGTGCCAGTAGTGAAGGTTCCTTGAGGCATGGCTACACCTTC; CDR3: CASSEGSLRHGYTF
D: NA; J: TRBJ2-7; length: 13; V: TRBV29-1; size: few; DNA: TGCAGCGTTGCTTCAGGGGACGCCTACGAGCAGTACTTC; CDR3: CSVASGDAYEQYF
D: NA; J: TRBJ2-7; length: 12; V: TRBV11-1; size: NA; DNA: TGTGCCAGCAGCTCTACAGGGATAGGGCAGTACTTC; CDR3: CASSSTGIGQYF
D: TRBD1; J: TRBJ2-4; length: 15; V: TRBV4-1; size: NA; DNA: TGCGCCAGCAGCCAAGCACAGGGGGCCAAAAACATTCAGTACTTC; CDR3: CASSQAQGAKNIQYF
D: TRBD2; J: TRBJ2-7; length: 12; V: TRBV5-6; size: NA; DNA: TGTGCCAGCAGCTTGACTAGCGGTTGGCAGTACTTC; CDR3: CASSLTSGWQYF
D: NA; J: TRBJ2-5; length: 14; V: TRBV6-5; size: many; DNA: TGTGCCAGCAGTTACCTTGCAACCCGAGAGACCCAGTACTTC; CDR3: CASSYLATRETQYF
D: NA; J: TRBJ1-6; length: 14; V: TRBV27; size: NA; DNA: TGTGCCAGCAAGGGGACGGGGAATAATTCACCCCTCCACTTT; CDR3: CASKGTGNNSPLHF
D: NA; J: TRBJ1-1; length: 19; V: TRBV27; size: many; DNA: TGTGCCAGCAGTTTATCGTGGGGGGGCTTTAATTACGTTAAGCAAGAAGCTTTCTTT; CDR3: CASSLSWGGFNYVKQEAFF
D: TRBD1; J: TRBJ2-7; length: 14; V: TRBV24-1; size: many; DNA: TGTGCCAGCCCGTCGACAGGGTCACCCTACGAGCAGTACTTC; CDR3: CASPSTGSPYEQYF
D: NA; J: TRBJ1-2; length: 13; V: TRBV7-2; size: many; DNA: TGTGCCAGCAGCTTAGCTACCCAGGAGGGCCACACCTTC; CDR3: CASSLATQEGHTF
D: TRBD1; J: TRBJ2-7; length: 15; V: TRBV28; size: many; DNA: TGTGCCAGCAGCCCTAGACAGGGAATCTCCTACGAGCAGTACTTC; CDR3: CASSPRQGISYEQYF
D: NA; J: TRBJ2-3; length: 13; V: TRBV12-3/TRBV12-4; size: few; DNA: TGTGCCAGCAGTTCGCCACATACAGATACGCAGTATTTT; CDR3: CASSSPHTDTQYF
D: TRBD2; J: TRBJ2-5; length: 15; V: TRBV2; size: many; DNA: TGTGCCAGCAGTGGGGGACTAGCGATCCAAGAGACCCAGTACTTC; CDR3: CASSGGLAIQETQYF
D: TRBD2; J: TRBJ2-7; length: 16; V: TRBV20-1; size: few; DNA: TGCAGTGCTAGTGCCGCATATGGTAGCGGGAGTACCGAGCAGTACTTC; CDR3: CSASAAYGSGSTEQYF
D: TRBD1; J: TRBJ1-4; length: 15; V: TRBV2; size: many; DNA: TGTGCCAGCAAGGGGGCGCGTAATATGTGGGAAAAACTGTTTTTT; CDR3: CASKGARNMWEKLFF
D: NA; J: TRBJ1-5; length: 13; V: TRBV28; size: many; DNA: TGTGCCAGCAGCGGACTTCCCAATCAGCCCCAGCATTTT; CDR3: CASSGLPNQPQHF
D: NA; J: TRBJ2-7; length: 14; V: TRBV7-2; size: NA; DNA: TGTGCCAGCAGCTTAGGACAGATCCTTTACGAGCAGTACTTC; CDR3: CASSLGQILYEQYF
D: NA; J: TRBJ1-2; length: 15; V: TRBV6-2/TRBV6-3; size: many; DNA: TGTGCCAGCAGTTCGGGAGACATGAGTAACTATGGCTACACCTTC; CDR3: CASSSGDMSNYGYTF
D: NA; J: TRBJ1-5; length: 15; V: TRBV12-3/TRBV12-4; size: many; DNA: TGTGCCAGCAGTTTCATGGGAAATAGCAATCAGCCCCAGCATTTT; CDR3: CASSFMGNSNQPQHF
D: NA; J: TRBJ1-2; length: 12; V: TRBV28; size: many; DNA: TGTGCCAGCAGATCCGGGACGTTTGGCTACACCTTC; CDR3: CASRSGTFGYTF
D: TRBD2; J: TRBJ2-3; length: 15; V: TRBV28; size: NA; DNA: TGTGCCAGCAGTCCCGGACTAGCGCGCACAGATACGCAGTATTTT; CDR3: CASSPGLARTDTQYF
D: TRBD2; J: TRBJ2-2; length: 14; V: TRBV29-1; size: NA; DNA: TGCAGCGTTGTGACGGGAGGGGTCGCCGGGGAGCTGTTTTTT; CDR3: CSVVTGGVAGELFF
D: NA; J: TRBJ2-7; length: 14; V: TRBV7-2; size: NA; DNA: TGTGCCAGCAGCGGACAAGAAATGAGGAACGAGCAGTACTTC; CDR3: CASSGQEMRNEQYF
D: NA; J: TRBJ1-2; length: 12; V: TRBV27; size: few; DNA: TGTGCCAGCGGGGGGCAGACCTATGGCTACACCTTC; CDR3: CASGGQTYGYTF
D: NA; J: TRBJ1-1; length: 13; V: TRBV12-3/TRBV12-4; size: many; DNA: TGTGCCAGCAGTTTTCGCGGGGACGCTGAAGCTTTCTTT; CDR3: CASSFRGDAEAFF
D: NA; J: TRBJ2-1; length: 15; V: TRBV7-3; size: NA; DNA: TGTGCCAGCAGCTTAGAAGCGGATCCTTACAATGAGCAGTTCTTC; CDR3: CASSLEADPYNEQFF
D: NA; J: TRBJ1-1; length: 15; V: TRBV6-1; size: many; DNA: TGTGCCAGCAGTGAAGTTGTGGGGTTTAACACTGAAGCTTTCTTT; CDR3: CASSEVVGFNTEAFF
D: NA; J: TRBJ2-2; length: 16; V: TRBV12-3/TRBV12-4; size: many; DNA: TGTGCCAGCAGTCCGCTGAGGGTGGTGAAGTCCGGGGAGCTGTTTTTT; CDR3: CASSPLRVVKSGELFF
D: NA; J: TRBJ2-7; length: 12; V: TRBV6-1; size: NA; DNA: TGTGCCACCTCCCCAGGACCCTACGAGCAGTACTTC; CDR3: CATSPGPYEQYF